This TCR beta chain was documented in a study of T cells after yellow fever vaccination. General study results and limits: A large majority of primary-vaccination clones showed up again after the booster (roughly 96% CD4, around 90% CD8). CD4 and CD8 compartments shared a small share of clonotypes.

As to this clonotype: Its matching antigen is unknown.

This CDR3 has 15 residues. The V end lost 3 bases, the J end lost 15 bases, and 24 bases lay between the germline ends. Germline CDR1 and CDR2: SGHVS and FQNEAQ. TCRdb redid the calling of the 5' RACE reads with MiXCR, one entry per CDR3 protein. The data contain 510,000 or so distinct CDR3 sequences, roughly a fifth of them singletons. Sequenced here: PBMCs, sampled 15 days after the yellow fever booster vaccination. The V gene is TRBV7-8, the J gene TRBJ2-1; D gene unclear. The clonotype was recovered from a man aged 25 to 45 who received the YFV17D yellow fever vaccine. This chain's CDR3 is CASSFSRRPTDRLFF. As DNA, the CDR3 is TGTGCCAGCAGCTTTAGTCGTAGGCCCACAGATCGACTGTTCTTC.